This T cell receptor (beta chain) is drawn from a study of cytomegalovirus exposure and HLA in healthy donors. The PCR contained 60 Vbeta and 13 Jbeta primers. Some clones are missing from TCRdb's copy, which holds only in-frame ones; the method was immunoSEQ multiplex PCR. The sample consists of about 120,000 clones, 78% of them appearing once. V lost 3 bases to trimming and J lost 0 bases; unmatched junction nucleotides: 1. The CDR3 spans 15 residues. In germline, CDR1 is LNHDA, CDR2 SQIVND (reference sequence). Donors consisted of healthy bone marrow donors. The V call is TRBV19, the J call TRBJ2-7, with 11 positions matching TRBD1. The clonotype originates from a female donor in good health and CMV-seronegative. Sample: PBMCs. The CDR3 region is CASSIGTGGSYEQYF. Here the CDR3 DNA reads TGTGCCAGTAGTATTGGGACAGGGGGCTCCTACGAGCAGTACTTC.